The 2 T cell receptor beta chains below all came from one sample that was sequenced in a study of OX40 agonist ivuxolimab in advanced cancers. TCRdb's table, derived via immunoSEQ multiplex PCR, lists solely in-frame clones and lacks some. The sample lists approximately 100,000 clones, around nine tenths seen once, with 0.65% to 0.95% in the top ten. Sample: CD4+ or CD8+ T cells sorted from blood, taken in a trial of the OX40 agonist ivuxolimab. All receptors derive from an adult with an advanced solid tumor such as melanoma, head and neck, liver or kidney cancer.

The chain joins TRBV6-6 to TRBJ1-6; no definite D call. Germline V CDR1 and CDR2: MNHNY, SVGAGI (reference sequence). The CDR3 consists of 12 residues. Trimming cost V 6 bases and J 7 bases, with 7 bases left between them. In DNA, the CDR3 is TGTGCCAGCAGCCCACAGAATTCACCCCTCCACTTT. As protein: CASSPQNSPLHF.

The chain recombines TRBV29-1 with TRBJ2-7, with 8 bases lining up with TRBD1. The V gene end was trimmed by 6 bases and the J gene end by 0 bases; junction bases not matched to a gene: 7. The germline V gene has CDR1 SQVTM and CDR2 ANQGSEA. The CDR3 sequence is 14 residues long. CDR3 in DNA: TGCAGCGTATCTGGACAGGGTAGCTCCTACGAGCAGTACTTC. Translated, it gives CSVSGQGSSYEQYF.